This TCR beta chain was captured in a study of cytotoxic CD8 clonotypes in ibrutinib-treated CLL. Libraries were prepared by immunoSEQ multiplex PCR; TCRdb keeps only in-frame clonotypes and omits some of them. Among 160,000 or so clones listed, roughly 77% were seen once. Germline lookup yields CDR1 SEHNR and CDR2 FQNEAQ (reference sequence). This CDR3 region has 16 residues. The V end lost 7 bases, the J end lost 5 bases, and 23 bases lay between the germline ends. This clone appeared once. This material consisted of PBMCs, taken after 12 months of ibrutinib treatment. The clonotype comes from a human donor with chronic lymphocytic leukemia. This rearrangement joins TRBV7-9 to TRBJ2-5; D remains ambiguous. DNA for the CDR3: TGTGCCAGCAAATCATCGGGCTCCCAGCTGTGGGAGACCCAGTACTTC. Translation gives CASKSSGSQLWETQYF. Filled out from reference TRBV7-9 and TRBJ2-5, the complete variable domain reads DTGVSQNPRHKITKRGQNVTFRCDPISEHNRLYWYRQTLGQGPEFLTYFQNEAQLEKSRLLSDRFSAERPKGSFSTLEIQRTEQGDSAMYLCASKSSGSQLWETQYFGPGTRLLVL.